This T cell receptor (beta chain) was sequenced for a study of shared clonotypes between healthy human individuals (dated by TCRdb to the early 2020s). In the study overall: The cohort comprised a couple of women and a few men aged 18 to 49 years. For each donor, CD4 naive and CD4 memory were each given three plates, CD8 naive was given two plates, and CD8 memory was given one plate. Blood TCR repertoires of four to six healthy adults were deeply sequenced to estimate repertoire size and the extent of clonotype sharing between individuals. To increase sequencing depth and limit assay-specific biases, TCR repertoire library preparation and sequencing were carried out by different laboratories using diverse techniques. Between about 0.94 and 8.9 billion PBMCs per donor were obtained by leukapheresis.

Between the V and J ends, shortened by 1 base and 9 bases respectively, the junction contains 16 bases. The CDR3 contains 15 residues, cysteine and phenylalanine counted. Only the CDR3 region is kept as DNA, spanning 45 bases read in frame from base 1. CDR1 is given as KGHSH and CDR2 as LQKENI, both from the germline V gene. Study-wide findings and limitations: Incomplete sequencing was indicated by rarefaction of sorted-subset datasets, despite the large sequencing depth. The small number of donors limited the genetic and exposure-history diversity represented. Pairwise subsampling led to the expectation that sequencing depth would affect the degree of clonotype sharing among donors. Sampling was limited to blood, and TCR repertoires in tissue likely differ from TCR repertoires in blood. Sharing across several donors was observed for around 5% of naive CD4, over 3% of naive CD8, over 2% of memory CD4, and roughly 0.4% of memory CD8 clonotypes. Compared with non-shared clonotypes, the clonotypes found in all four sorted-subset donors had higher generation probabilities. Larger estimated clonotype richness was generally found for naive subsets than for memory subsets.

On this clone itself: The target of this receptor is not known. No per-base quality is available; no much larger clone lies one base away.

The donors were healthy, HIV-negative adults with no recently reported acute infections or vaccinations. Every donor was a Caucasian adult residing in Nashville, Tennessee, USA. CD4+ T cells were enriched by magnetic negative selection, after which naive cells were positively selected on CD45RA and the negative fraction was taken as the memory subset. After blood collection by leukapheresis, PBMCs were isolated using Ficoll-Histopaque density gradient centrifugation and then cryopreserved in the vapor phase of liquid nitrogen. Analytical flow cytometry was used to check the purity and quantity of each magnetically sorted T cell population. Genomic DNA was isolated from each sorted fraction and quantified by UV absorbance on a Nanodrop 2000c. TCR CDR3 regions were amplified from genomic DNA by multiplex PCR using the deep immunoSEQ assay. Extracted genomic DNA from each cell subset was spread evenly across all wells of several immunoSEQ 96-well plates, with each plate serving as a replicate. For sorted subsets, 150 to 250 ng genomic DNA, equal to 30,000 or so T cell genomes, was loaded into each replicate PCR. Purified libraries were quantified with a Qubit 3.0 fluorometer, sized on a Bioanalyzer 2100, and re-quantified with the KAPA Library Quantification kit. Every immunoSEQ 96-well plate was sequenced on a dedicated single-read 150-cycle Illumina NextSeq 550 flow cell. Regarding the original processing steps: Because only junctional sequences without quality scores were contained in the immunoSEQ output, filtering matching that applied to full-length reads could not be performed. Sequences were annotated with PyIR, a Python wrapper for IgBLAST v1.9, using IMGT germline references to assign V/J genes and CDR3. Reads were filtered out if the reads had weak V/J assignments (E-value above 1e-6), no CDR3, stop codons, out-of-frame junctions, or ambiguous translated residues. V3J clonotypes were defined by identical inferred V gene, J gene, and CDR3 amino acid sequence. The percentage overlap between two repertoires was calculated by dividing the number of shared unique clonotypes by the size of the smaller repertoire. Three approaches were used to assess repertoire richness: RTK rarefaction, the Chao1 estimator, and Recon v2.1 estimates of unobserved clonotypes. Generation probabilities for all TCRbeta clonotypes obtained by the gDNA method from several donors were computed using OLGA. TCRdb took this table from immuneACCESS and kept in-frame rearrangements with V and J called. Such tables lack part of the clones; where checked against another copy, unresolved V genes explain under half of the gap, and the rest is unexplained. The D gene and trimming were derived from the DNA, and the V and J assignments and clone size from that table. For this sample there are about 2.3 million clones; approximately 95% appear just once. The ten largest clones capture about 0.37% of the sample.

What was sequenced was naive CD4+ T cells from PBMCs. This specimen's cell subset or site label, per the study, means: CD45RA+ positively selected. The clonotype was recovered from a young man in good health. Some clones in this sample may be carry-over from other donors' samples. The chain employs TRBV18 and TRBJ2-1; the D call is possibly TRBD1 or TRBD2, each sharing 5 bases. CDR3 reads: CASSPRGDPGFEQFF. The sequence in DNA is TGTGCCAGCTCACCACGAGGGGACCCAGGATTTGAGCAGTTCTTC.